This T cell receptor (beta chain) was obtained from a study of technical replicates of blood from several donors. The CDR3 totals 15 residues. The V gene's germline CDR1 is SGDLS and CDR2 YYNGEE. The ends were cut back, 0 bases at V and 5 bases at J, with 14 bases in the middle. The assay was immunoSEQ multiplex PCR, and TCRdb's table has in-frame clones only and misses some. The repertoire holds 75,000 to 100,000 clones, with around 94% as singletons. The specimen was T cells isolated from PBMCs. This clonotype originated in a human donor in good health. The V call is TRBV9, the J call TRBJ2-5; D gene uncertain. This chain's CDR3 is CASSVDPGPKETQYF. The CDR3 nucleotides read TGTGCCAGCAGCGTAGACCCGGGTCCAAAGGAGACCCAGTACTTC.